This entry concerns a single T cell receptor (beta chain). What it binds is unknown. The identical CDR3 is also encoded by other nucleotide sequences in the sample. PCR primers comprised 60 Vbeta and 13 Jbeta primers. The method was immunoSEQ multiplex PCR; TCRdb's version includes in-frame clones alone and lacks a portion of them. This table holds approximately 170,000 clones, about 76% found once. Trimming left V 2 bases short and J 5 bases short, with 9 bases between. The CDR3 totals 13 residues. Germline CDR1 MNHEY, CDR2 SVGAGI. This sample is drawn from a study of cytomegalovirus exposure and HLA in healthy donors. Study findings and constraints: As a later analysis revealed, most CMV-associated TCR beta chains appeared HLA-restricted. The study labeled 164 TCR beta chains cytomegalovirus-associated.

Material for sequencing was PBMCs. This sequence was found in a woman in her thirties or forties in good health and CMV-seropositive. The chain is built from TRBV6-5 and TRBJ1-1; D might be TRBD1 (5 bases). The CDR3 coding sequence is TGTGCCAGCAGTTACGGGGGGTCTACTGAAGCTTTCTTT. Its translation: CASSYGGSTEAFF.